This section outlines one TCR beta chain sequence together with its context. What it binds is unknown. It was template switching that added a universal primer site, and there were unique molecular identifiers on the cDNA. TCRdb redid the calling of the 5' RACE reads with MiXCR, one entry per CDR3 protein. The data hold some 630,000 distinct CDR3 sequences, with under 8.5% observed a single time. Germline lookup yields CDR1 SGHRS and CDR2 YFSETQ. Trimming at V came to 4 bases and at J to 4 bases, leaving 7 bases not matched to a gene. The CDR3 has 15 amino acids. The data were taken from a study of identical twins. The study, taken as a whole, reports: Memory repertoires showed no such pattern, whereas abundant cord blood beta clonotypes carried fewer insertions. Models came in too low on out-of-frame TCR alpha sharing in monozygotic twins.

Separately, the same data were catalogued under a study of yellow fever vaccine responses in identical twins.

This receptor was identified in a young woman in good health. Sequenced material: PBMCs. The chain uses TRBV5-1 and TRBJ2-4, with 8 bases identical to TRBD1. The CDR3 DNA sequence: TGCGCCAGCAGCAAAATAACAGGGGGAAAAAACATTCAGTACTTC. Its translation is CASSKITGGKNIQYF. Full variable domain (remainder filled in from reference TRBV5-1 and TRBJ2-4): KAGVTQTPRYLIKTRGQQVTLSCSPISGHRSVSWYQQTPGQGLQFLFEYFSETQRNKGNFPGRFSGRQFSNSRSEMNVSTLELGDSALYLCASSKITGGKNIQYFGAGTRLSVL.